The 25 T cell receptor beta chains in this list originate from one sample, sequenced in a study of molecular identifiers for immune sequencing clone quantification. TCRdb ran MiXCR on the PCR reads and lists one entry per CDR3 protein. The profile covers approximately 550,000 distinct CDR3 sequences, with about 22% appearing a single time and about 0.84% taken by the ten largest. Sequenced input: naive CD8+ T cells from blood, with Jurkat cell RNA spiked in. Noted subset: FACS-sorted CD8+CD4-CCR7+CD45RA+ naive T cells. The receptors stem from a human donor in good health. Some libraries in this study had Jurkat cell RNA spiked in.

Notes on this clonotype: At one of its ends the junction is not consistent with the germline gene, which may arise from a read error. The rearrangement uses TRBV7-8 and TRBJ1-2; D gene unclear. Germline CDR1 is SGHVS and CDR2 is FQNEAQ. The CDR3 spans 15 residues. CDR3 amino acids: CAGSASSTPLYGYTF. The CDR3 bases are TGTGCCGGCAGCGCGAGCTCGACTCCTCTATATGGCTACACCTTC.

This clonotype was observed a few times. The chain couples TRBV19 to TRBJ1-5; TRBD1 is a possible D gene (6 bases). Germline V gives CDR1 LNHDA, CDR2 SQIVND (reference sequence). V shed 2 bases and J shed 5 bases, with 13 bases lying between them. CDR3 length: 15 amino acids. In DNA, the CDR3 is TGTGCCAGTAGTATAAACAGGGTGGTCGATCAGCCCCAGCATTTT. Its protein is CASSINRVVDQPQHF.

This clonotype has only a few counts. The chain recombines TRBV4-3 with TRBJ2-7; tentative D call: TRBD1 (6 bases). This CDR3 spans 16 amino acids. The germline CDR1 and CDR2 sequences are LGHNA and YSLEER. Trimming pared 0 bases from V and 3 bases from J, leaving 15 bases between. The DNA of the CDR3 is TGCGCCAGCAGCCAAGATCTGGTGGGGGCCTTCTACGAGCAGTACTTC. Amino acids: CASSQDLVGAFYEQYF.

This clonotype came up a few times. The chain links TRBV7-9 to TRBJ1-4; D is perhaps TRBD1 (6 bases). Per germline, CDR1 SEHNR and CDR2 FQNEAQ (reference sequence). The V gene lost 4 bases and the J gene lost 5 bases, with 14 bases spanning the gap. This CDR3 has 15 amino acids. CDR3 nucleotides: TGTGCCAGCAGCTGGCCCGGACAGTTAAATGAAAAACTGTTTTTT. This codes for CASSWPGQLNEKLFF.

The chain links TRBV25-1 to TRBJ1-3; maybe TRBD1 (6 bases). Trimming pared 8 bases from V and 1 base from J, leaving 9 bases between. The CDR3 length is 13 residues. Germline V gene lookup returns CDR1 MGHDK and CDR2 SYGVNS. The DNA for the CDR3 is TGTGCCAGCTCAGGGGTGTCTGGAAACACCATATATTTT. Residues: CASSGVSGNTIYF. The full variable domain, its missing parts supplied by reference TRBV25-1 and TRBJ1-3, is EADIYQTPRYLVIGTGKKITLECSQTMGHDKMYWYQQDPGMELHLIHYSYGVNSTEKGDLSSESTVSRIRTEHFPLTLESARPSHTSQYLCASSGVSGNTIYFGEGSWLTVV.

In the case of this clonotype: At one of its ends the junction is not consistent with the germline gene, which may arise from a read error. The chain couples TRBV10-3 to TRBJ2-5, with D unresolved. The CDR3 is made up of 15 amino acids. Germline V CDR1 and CDR2: ENHRY, SYGVKD. The CDR3 region has the DNA TGTGCCACCAGTGAGTCTGCCAGCTACCAAGAGACCCAGTACTTC. Translation gives CATSESASYQETQYF.

This clonotype was found a few times. This chain connects TRBV13 to TRBJ1-4, with 7 bases that match TRBD1. CDR1 PRHDT and CDR2 FYEKMQ come from the germline V gene (reference sequence). Germline trimming cut 5 bases from V and 7 bases from J; bases unmatched to any gene: 13. CDR3 length equals 16 residues. The CDR3 is CASSDPRQGEAEKLFF. DNA of the CDR3: TGTGCCAGCAGCGATCCTAGACAGGGTGAGGCTGAAAAACTGTTTTTT.

This clonotype came up many times. The V and J genes are TRBV4-1 and TRBJ1-1, with D unresolved. V was trimmed by 2 bases and J by 8 bases, leaving 15 bases between them. The CDR3 runs 14 residues. CDR1 is MGHRA, CDR2 YSYEKL, per germline. CDR3 in amino acids: CASSQYIPTGEAFF. The CDR3 nucleotides are TGCGCCAGCAGCCAATATATCCCCACGGGAGAAGCTTTCTTT.

This clonotype was detected ten times or more. The genes are TRBV12-3 or TRBV12-4 and TRBJ2-1; 12 bases map to TRBD2. V was pared by 10 bases and J by 4 bases, with 2 bases of the junction left unmatched. The CDR3 has 13 residues. The CDR3 nucleotides are TGTGCCAACGGACTAGCGGGATACAATGAGCAGTTCTTC. This encodes CANGLAGYNEQFF.

This clonotype has more than one count but fewer than ten. The chain has TRBV4-3 and TRBJ2-3; 8 positions agree with TRBD1. Germline CDR1 and CDR2: LGHNA and YSLEER. With 3 bases clipped from V and 2 bases from J, the junction kept 10 bases outside the gene matches. There are 17 residues in the CDR3. In DNA, the CDR3 is TGCGCCAGCAGCCACATCATACGACAGGGGTTCACAGATACGCAGTATTTT. This encodes CASSHIIRQGFTDTQYF.

This clonotype was picked up a small number of times. This sequence joins TRBV30 and TRBJ2-4; perhaps TRBD1 as D (6 bases). Per germline, CDR1 GTSNPN and CDR2 SVGIG (reference sequence). V was clipped by 2 bases and J by 6 bases, with 11 bases between them. The CDR3 sequence is 13 residues long. CDR3 loop: CAWSSQGINIQYF. The CDR3 bases are TGTGCCTGGAGTTCACAGGGAATAAACATTCAGTACTTC.

The table lists this clonotype with a few counts. J is TRBJ1-2 and V is TRBV20-1; D gene ambiguous. The CDR3 consists of 12 residues. Per germline, CDR1 DFQATT and CDR2 SNEGSKA (reference sequence). V dropped 3 bases and J dropped 6 bases, with 11 bases sitting between them. CDR3 loop: CSARVTEDGYTF. The CDR3 nucleotides read TGCAGTGCTAGGGTCACAGAGGATGGCTACACCTTC.

This clonotype was detected many times. The chain joins TRBV14 to TRBJ2-5, with D hard to call. Trimming took 3 bases from V and 4 from J, leaving 12 bases between them. This CDR3 spans 14 amino acids. Per germline, CDR1 SGHDN and CDR2 FVKESK. The CDR3 sequence is CASSHAGLGETQYF. CDR3 in DNA: TGTGCCAGCAGCCATGCCGGGCTGGGAGAGACCCAGTACTTC.

This clonotype was detected many times. The genes are TRBV7-9 and TRBJ2-6, with 9 bases fitting TRBD1. In germline, CDR1 is SEHNR, CDR2 FQNEAQ (reference sequence). The CDR3 loop spans 18 amino acids. V shed 7 bases, J shed 2 bases, and the junction held 12 bases outside the gene matches. The CDR3 loop is CASTGSPGQGPGANVLTF. CDR3 nucleotide sequence: TGTGCCAGCACCGGAAGTCCGGGACAGGGACCTGGGGCCAACGTCCTGACTTTC. Variable domain in full (rest from reference TRBV7-9 and TRBJ2-6): DTGVSQNPRHKITKRGQNVTFRCDPISEHNRLYWYRQTLGQGPEFLTYFQNEAQLEKSRLLSDRFSAERPKGSFSTLEIQRTEQGDSAMYLCASTGSPGQGPGANVLTFGAGSRLTVL.

Turning to this clonotype: The DNA is omitted, as the CDR3 cannot be located on it reliably, and the CDR3 follows TCRdb's listing. The chain employs TRBV7-2 and TRBJ2-4; the table's D call, TRBD2, has no DNA check behind it. Germline V lookup: CDR1 SGHTA, CDR2 FQGNSA. Inclusive of both ends, the CDR3 amounts to 13 amino acids. The CDR3 region is CASSSPGVAGGNF.

The V call is TRBV19, the J call TRBJ1-6; 7 bases fit TRBD1. This CDR3 contains 13 residues. Germline trimming cut 5 bases from V and 9 bases from J; bases unmatched to any gene: 4. Germline V gene sequence: CDR1 LNHDA, CDR2 SQIVND (reference sequence). The CDR3: CASSQGQISPLHF. CDR3 nucleotide sequence: TGTGCCAGTAGTCAGGGACAGATTTCACCCCTCCACTTT.

Ten or more counts support this clonotype. The chain combines TRBV6-2 or TRBV6-3 with TRBJ2-3, with TRBD1 identical over 9 bases. The CDR3 spans 15 residues. The germline CDR1 and CDR2 sequences are MNHEY and SVGEGT. The V and J ends lost 0 bases and 6 bases, in that order; junction bases with no gene match: 4. The CDR3 DNA follows: TGTGCCAGCAGTTACTCACAACAGGGGGCGGATACGCAGTATTTT. Encoded protein: CASSYSQQGADTQYF.

This clonotype was observed a few times. This sequence joins TRBV2 and TRBJ2-3; TRBD2 might be the D (6 bases). The ends were cut back, 2 bases at V and 2 bases at J, with 11 bases in the middle. The germline gives CDR1 SNHLY, CDR2 FYNNEI. The CDR3 is made up of 15 amino acids. DNA of the CDR3: TGTGCCAGCAGTGAACGGGGGACCATCACAGATACGCAGTATTTT. Its protein is CASSERGTITDTQYF.

The chain links TRBV19 to TRBJ2-2; D possibly uses TRBD1 or TRBD2 (5 bases each). This CDR3 has 15 residues. Germline loops: CDR1 LNHDA, CDR2 SQIVND (reference sequence). V shed 2 bases and J shed 3 bases, with 10 bases lying between them. The CDR3 loop reads CASSIKGPYTGELFF. The CDR3 region has the DNA TGTGCCAGTAGTATAAAGGGACCGTACACCGGGGAGCTGTTTTTT.

The V gene is TRBV10-3, the J gene TRBJ2-2, with no clear D. The germline CDR1 and CDR2 sequences are ENHRY and SYGVKD. This CDR3 is 11 amino acids long. Deletions cut 6 bases from V and 2 bases from J, with 1 base between. Written as DNA, the CDR3 is TGTGCCATCAGCAACACCGGGGAGCTGTTTTTT. Translated, it gives CAISNTGELFF.

A few counts support this clonotype. The rearrangement joins TRBV2 to TRBJ1-5, with TRBD1 matching over 8 bases. Germline assignment: CDR1 SNHLY and CDR2 FYNNEI. J was trimmed by 7 bases and V by 6 bases; bases with no gene match: 8. The CDR3 contains 14 residues. CDR3 bases: TGTGCCAGCAGCCAGGGGGCTCTGATGCAGCCCCAGCATTTT. Its protein is CASSQGALMQPQHF.

This clonotype was observed once. This chain connects TRBV6-5 to TRBJ1-6; tentatively, D is TRBD1 (6 bases). V shed 2 bases and J shed 0 bases, with 11 bases lying between them. CDR1 is MNHEY, CDR2 SVGAGI, per germline. The CDR3 spans 17 residues. The CDR3 here is CASSYGQGFSYNSPLHF. The CDR3 nucleotides read TGTGCCAGCAGTTACGGGCAGGGGTTCTCCTATAATTCACCCCTCCACTTT.

For this clonotype: Given a much more abundant clone one base away, this may be a read error. The chain employs TRBV4-2 and TRBJ1-5; D gene uncertain. V was shortened by 3 bases and J by 3 bases, with 12 bases between the two germline ends. The germline CDR1 and CDR2 sequences are LGHNA and YNFKEQ. This CDR3 region has 15 residues. CDR3 nucleotides: TGTGCCAGCAGCCACCCGCCTGGTCACAATCAGCCCCAGCATTTT. It specifies CASSHPPGHNQPQHF.

This clonotype was detected many times. V and J are TRBV29-1 and TRBJ1-5; 11 nucleotides agree with TRBD1. Germline lookup yields CDR1 SQVTM and CDR2 ANQGSEA. This CDR3 is built from 14 residues. Losses at the gene ends were 8 bases for V and 3 bases for J; bases not matched to a gene: 6. CDR3 coding DNA: TGCAGCACAGAGGACAGGGGGCTCAATCAGCCCCAGCATTTT. As protein: CSTEDRGLNQPQHF.

This clonotype was detected a few times. This chain connects TRBV2 to TRBJ2-1; 16 nucleotides agree with TRBD2. Trimming took 8 bases from V and 2 from J; bases not matched to a gene: 3. The CDR3 covers 16 residues. The germline CDR1 and CDR2 sequences are SNHLY and FYNNEI. The CDR3 protein is CASGTSGRVAYNEQFF. In DNA, the CDR3 is TGTGCCAGCGGGACTAGCGGGAGGGTGGCCTACAATGAGCAGTTCTTC.